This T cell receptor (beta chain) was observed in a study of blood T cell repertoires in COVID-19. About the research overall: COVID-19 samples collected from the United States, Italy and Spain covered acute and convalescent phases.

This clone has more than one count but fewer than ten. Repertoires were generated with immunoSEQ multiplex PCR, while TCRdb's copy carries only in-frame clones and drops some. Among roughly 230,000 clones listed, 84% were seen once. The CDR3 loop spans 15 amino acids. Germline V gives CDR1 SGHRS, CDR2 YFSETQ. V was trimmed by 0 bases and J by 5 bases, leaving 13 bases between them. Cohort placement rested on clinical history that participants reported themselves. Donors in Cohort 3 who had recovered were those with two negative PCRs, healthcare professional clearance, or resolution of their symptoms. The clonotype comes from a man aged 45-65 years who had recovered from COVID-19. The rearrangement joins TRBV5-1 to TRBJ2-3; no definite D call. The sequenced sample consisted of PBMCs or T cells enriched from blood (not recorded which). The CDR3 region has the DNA TGCGCCAGCAGCTTGGAGAGCCGCGCGCGAGATACGCAGTATTTT. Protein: CASSLESRARDTQYF.